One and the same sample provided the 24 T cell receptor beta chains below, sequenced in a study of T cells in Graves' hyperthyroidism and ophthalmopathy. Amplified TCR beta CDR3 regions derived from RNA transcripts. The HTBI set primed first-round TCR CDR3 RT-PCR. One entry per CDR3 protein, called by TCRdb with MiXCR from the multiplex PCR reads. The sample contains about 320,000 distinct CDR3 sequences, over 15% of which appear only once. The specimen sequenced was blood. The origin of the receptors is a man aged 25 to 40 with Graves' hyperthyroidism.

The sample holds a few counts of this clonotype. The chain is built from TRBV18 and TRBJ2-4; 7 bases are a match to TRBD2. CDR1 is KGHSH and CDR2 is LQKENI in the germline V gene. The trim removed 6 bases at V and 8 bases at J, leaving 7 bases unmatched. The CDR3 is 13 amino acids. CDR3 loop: CASSPGGRDIQYF. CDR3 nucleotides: TGTGCCAGCTCTCCTGGAGGGAGGGACATTCAGTACTTC.

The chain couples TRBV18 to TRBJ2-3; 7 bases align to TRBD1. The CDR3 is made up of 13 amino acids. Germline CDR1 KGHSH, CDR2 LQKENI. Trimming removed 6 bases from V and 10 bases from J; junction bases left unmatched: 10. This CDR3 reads CASSMLGTAAQYF. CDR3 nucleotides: TGTGCCAGCTCTATGCTGGGGACAGCCGCGCAGTATTTT.

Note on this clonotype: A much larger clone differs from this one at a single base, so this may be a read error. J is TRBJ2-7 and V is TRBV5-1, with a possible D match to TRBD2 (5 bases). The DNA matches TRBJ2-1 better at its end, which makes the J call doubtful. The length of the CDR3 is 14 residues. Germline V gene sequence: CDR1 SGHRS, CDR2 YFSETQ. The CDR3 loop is CASSLARRAYEQFF. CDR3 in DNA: TGCGCCAGCAGCTTGGCCCGGCGGGCCTACGAGCAGTTCTTC.

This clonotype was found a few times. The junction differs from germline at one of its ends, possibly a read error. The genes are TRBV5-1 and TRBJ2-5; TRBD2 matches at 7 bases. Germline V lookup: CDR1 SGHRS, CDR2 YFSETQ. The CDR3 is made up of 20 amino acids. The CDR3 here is CASSQRKKVQRGGAKVTQYF. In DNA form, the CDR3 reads TGTGCCAGCAGCCAACGGAAGAAGGTCCAGCGGGGAGGGGCTAAGGTGACCCAGTACTTC. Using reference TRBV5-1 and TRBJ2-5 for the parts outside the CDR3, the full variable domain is KAGVTQTPRYLIKTRGQQVTLSCSPISGHRSVSWYQQTPGQGLQFLFEYFSETQRNKGNFPGRFSGRQFSNSRSEMNVSTLELGDSALYLCASSQRKKVQRGGAKVTQYFGPGTRLLVL.

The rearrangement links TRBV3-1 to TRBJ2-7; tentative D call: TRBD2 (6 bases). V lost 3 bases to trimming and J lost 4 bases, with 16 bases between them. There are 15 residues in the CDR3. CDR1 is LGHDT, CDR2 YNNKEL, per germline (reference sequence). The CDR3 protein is CASSQGDLQSYEQYF. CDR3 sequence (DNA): TGTGCCAGCAGCCAGGGGGACTTGCAATCTTACGAGCAGTACTTC.

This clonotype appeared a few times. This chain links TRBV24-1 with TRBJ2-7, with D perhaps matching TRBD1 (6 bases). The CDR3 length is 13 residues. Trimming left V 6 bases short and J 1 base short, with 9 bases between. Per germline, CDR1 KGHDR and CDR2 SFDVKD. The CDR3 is CATSPGQSYEQYF. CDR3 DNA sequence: TGTGCCACCAGTCCCGGACAGTCCTACGAGCAGTACTTC.

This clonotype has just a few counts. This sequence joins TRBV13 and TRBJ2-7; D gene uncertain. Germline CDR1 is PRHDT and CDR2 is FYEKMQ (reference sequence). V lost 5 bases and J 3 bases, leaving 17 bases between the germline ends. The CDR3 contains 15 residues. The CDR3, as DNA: TGTGCCAGCAGCCCAAGACCTACAGCGAACTACGAGCAGTACTTC. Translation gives CASSPRPTANYEQYF.

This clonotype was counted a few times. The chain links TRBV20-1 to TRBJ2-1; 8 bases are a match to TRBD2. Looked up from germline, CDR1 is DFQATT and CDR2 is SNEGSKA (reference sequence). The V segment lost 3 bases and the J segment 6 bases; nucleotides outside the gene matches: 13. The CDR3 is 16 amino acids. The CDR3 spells CSASLAGGERGNEQFF. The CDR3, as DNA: TGCAGTGCTAGTTTGGCGGGAGGCGAGCGGGGCAATGAGCAGTTCTTC.

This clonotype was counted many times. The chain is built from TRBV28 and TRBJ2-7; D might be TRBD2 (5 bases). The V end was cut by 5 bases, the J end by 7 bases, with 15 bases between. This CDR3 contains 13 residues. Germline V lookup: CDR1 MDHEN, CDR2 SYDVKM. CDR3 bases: TGTGCCAGCAGTCCAGTGGTTGGCGGGGAGCAGTACTTC. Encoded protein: CASSPVVGGEQYF.

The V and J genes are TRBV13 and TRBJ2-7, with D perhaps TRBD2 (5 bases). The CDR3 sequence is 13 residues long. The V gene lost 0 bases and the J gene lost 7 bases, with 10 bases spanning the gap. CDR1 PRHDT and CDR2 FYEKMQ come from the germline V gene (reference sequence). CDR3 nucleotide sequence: TGTGCCAGCAGCTTAGGCTGGAGGAAGGAGCAGTACTTC. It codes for CASSLGWRKEQYF.

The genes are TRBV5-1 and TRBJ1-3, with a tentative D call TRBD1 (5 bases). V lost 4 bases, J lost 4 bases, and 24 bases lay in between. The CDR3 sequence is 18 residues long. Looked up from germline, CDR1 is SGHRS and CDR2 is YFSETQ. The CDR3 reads CASSPASGTEVRGNTIYF. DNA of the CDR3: TGCGCCAGCAGCCCCGCTAGCGGGACGGAAGTTCGGGGAAACACCATATATTTT.

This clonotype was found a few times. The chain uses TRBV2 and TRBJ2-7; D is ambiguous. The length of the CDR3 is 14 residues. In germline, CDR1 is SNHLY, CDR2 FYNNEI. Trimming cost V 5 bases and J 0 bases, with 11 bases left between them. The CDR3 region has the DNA TGTGCCAGCAGTCCACTTAAAAACTCCTACGAGCAGTACTTC. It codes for CASSPLKNSYEQYF.

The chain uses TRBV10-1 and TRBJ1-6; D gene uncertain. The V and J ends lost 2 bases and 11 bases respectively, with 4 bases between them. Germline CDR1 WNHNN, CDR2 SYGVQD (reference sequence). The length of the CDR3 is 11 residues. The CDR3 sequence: CASSETTPLHF. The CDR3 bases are TGCGCCAGCAGTGAGACCACACCCCTCCACTTT.

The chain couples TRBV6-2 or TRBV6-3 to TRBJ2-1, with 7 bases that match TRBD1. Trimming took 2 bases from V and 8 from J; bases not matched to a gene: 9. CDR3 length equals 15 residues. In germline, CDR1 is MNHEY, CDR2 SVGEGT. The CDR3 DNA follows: TGTGCCAGCAGTTACGGGGACAGCCTATGGGATGAGCAGTTCTTC. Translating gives CASSYGDSLWDEQFF.

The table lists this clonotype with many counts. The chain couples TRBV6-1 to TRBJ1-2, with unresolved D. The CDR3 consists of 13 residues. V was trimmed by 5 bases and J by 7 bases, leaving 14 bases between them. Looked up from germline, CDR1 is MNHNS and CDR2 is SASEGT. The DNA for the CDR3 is TGTGCCAGCAGTTTGGAAGGGCGTCGTGGCTACACCTTC. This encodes CASSLEGRRGYTF.

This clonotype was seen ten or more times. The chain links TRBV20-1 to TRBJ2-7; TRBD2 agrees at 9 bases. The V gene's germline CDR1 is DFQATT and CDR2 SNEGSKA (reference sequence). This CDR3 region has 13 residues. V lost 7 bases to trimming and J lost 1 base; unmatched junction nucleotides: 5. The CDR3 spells CSGSSGDSYEQYF. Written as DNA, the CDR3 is TGCAGTGGGTCTAGCGGGGATTCCTACGAGCAGTACTTC.

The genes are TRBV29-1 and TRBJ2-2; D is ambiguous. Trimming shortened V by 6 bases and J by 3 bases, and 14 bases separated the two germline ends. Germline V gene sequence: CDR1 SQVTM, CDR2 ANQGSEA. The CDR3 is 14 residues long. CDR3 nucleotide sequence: TGCAGCGTCCTAGACTTTCCTCACACCGGGGAGCTGTTTTTT. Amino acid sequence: CSVLDFPHTGELFF.

In nucleotides, the CDR3 is TGTGCCAGCAGCGTAGAAAGGGGGCGCAAGACCGGGGAGCTGTTTTTT. Translation: CASSVERGRKTGELFF. The gene calls are TRBV9 and TRBJ2-2, with 7 bases that match TRBD1. The J segment lost 5 bases and the V segment lost 0 bases, leaving 7 bases of the junction unmatched. The CDR3 is made up of 16 amino acids. CDR1 is SGDLS, CDR2 YYNGEE, per germline. Full variable domain (remainder filled in from reference TRBV9 and TRBJ2-2): DSGVTQTPKHLITATGQRVTLRCSPRSGDLSVYWYQQSLDQGLQFLIQYYNGEERAKGNILERFSAQQFPDLHSELNLSSLELGDSALYFCASSVERGRKTGELFFGEGSRLTVL.

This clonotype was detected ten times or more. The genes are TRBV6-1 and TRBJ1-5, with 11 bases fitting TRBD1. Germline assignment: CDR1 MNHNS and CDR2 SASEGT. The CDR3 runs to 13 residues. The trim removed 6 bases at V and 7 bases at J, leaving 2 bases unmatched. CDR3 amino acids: CASRGQGDQPQHF. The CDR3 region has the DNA TGTGCCAGCAGGGGACAGGGGGACCAGCCCCAGCATTTT.

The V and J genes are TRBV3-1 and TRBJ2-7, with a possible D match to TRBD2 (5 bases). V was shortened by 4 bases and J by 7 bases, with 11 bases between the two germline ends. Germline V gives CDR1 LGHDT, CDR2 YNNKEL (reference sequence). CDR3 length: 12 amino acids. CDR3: CASSPLSGEQYF. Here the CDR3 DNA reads TGTGCCAGCAGCCCCCTATCGGGGGAGCAGTACTTC.

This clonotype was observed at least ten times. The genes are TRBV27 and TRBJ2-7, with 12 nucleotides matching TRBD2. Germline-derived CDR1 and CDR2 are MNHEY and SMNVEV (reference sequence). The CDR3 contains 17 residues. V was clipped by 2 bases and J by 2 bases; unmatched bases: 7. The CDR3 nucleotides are TGTGCCAGCAGTTTACTCGGCCTAGCGGGAGGGCCCTACGAGCAGTACTTC. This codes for CASSLLGLAGGPYEQYF.

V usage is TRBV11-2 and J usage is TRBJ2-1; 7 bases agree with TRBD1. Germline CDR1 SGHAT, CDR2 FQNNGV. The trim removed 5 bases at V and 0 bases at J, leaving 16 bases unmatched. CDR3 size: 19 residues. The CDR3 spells CASSRYRGRVAYSYNEQFF. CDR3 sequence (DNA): TGTGCCAGCAGCCGATACAGGGGTCGGGTAGCCTACTCCTACAATGAGCAGTTCTTC.

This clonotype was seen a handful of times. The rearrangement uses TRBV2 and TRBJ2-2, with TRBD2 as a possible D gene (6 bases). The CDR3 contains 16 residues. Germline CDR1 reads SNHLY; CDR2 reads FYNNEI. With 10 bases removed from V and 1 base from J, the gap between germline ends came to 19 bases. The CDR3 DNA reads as TGTGCCACCGCGGCTCGGCGGGATAGGAACACCGGGGAGCTGTTTTTT. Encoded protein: CATAARRDRNTGELFF.

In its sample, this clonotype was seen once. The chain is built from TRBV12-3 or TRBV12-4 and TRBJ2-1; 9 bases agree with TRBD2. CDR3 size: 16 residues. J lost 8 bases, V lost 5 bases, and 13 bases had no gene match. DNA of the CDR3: TGTGCCAGCAGTCCCCGACTAGCGGCATACCGCGATGAGCAGTTCTTC. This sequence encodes CASSPRLAAYRDEQFF.